This is a list of T cell receptor beta chains from one sample in a study of Tregs in tolerant kidney transplant recipients. The data were produced by immunoSEQ multiplex PCR, yet TCRdb's version contains in-frame clones alone and is incomplete. The sample gives tens of thousands of clones, roughly 93% of which show up once; 0.4% to 0.55% is in the top ten. The input for sequencing was CD4+ T cells from blood, taken before the transplant. These receptors all come from a human donor who received a combined kidney and bone marrow transplant. The CDR3 runs from the conserved cysteine through the conserved F or W. The D gene is left open where the match is weak. Clone size is given for some rows only: seen once, a few or many times, or a class if the clone is expanded.

abundance,j_gene,v_gene,d_gene,len,CDR3nt,CDR3aa
.,TRBJ1-2,TRBV5-6,TRBD1,14,TGTGCCAGCATTCACAGGGGTGGGTACTATGGCTACACCTTC,CASIHRGGYYGYTF
.,TRBJ2-5,TRBV11-3,TRBD2,20,TGTGCCAGCAGCCGGGCGTCCGGGTTTCTAGCGGGAGGGTCCAAAGAGACCCAGTACTTC,CASSRASGFLAGGSKETQYF
.,TRBJ2-7,TRBV18,TRBD1,15,TGTGCCAGCTCACTTGGGGACAGCAACTCCTACGAGCAGTACTTC,CASSLGDSNSYEQYF
.,TRBJ1-1,TRBV5-4,TRBD1,16,TGTGCCAGCAGCTCCTCACTTCGACAGGGACAGGGTGAAGCTTTCTTT,CASSSSLRQGQGEAFF
.,TRBJ2-1,TRBV6-6,TRBD2,16,TGTGCCAGCAGTTACTCACTAGCGGGGGGGGACAATGAGCAGTTCTTC,CASSYSLAGGDNEQFF
.,TRBJ2-3,TRBV30,TRBD1,15,TGTGCCTGGAGTCATACAGGGGCGAGCACAGATACGCAGTATTTT,CAWSHTGASTDTQYF
.,TRBJ1-1,TRBV4-3,.,18,TGCGCCAGCAGCCAAGAAGAGGGAGACCGCCTAAAGAACACTGAAGCTTTCTTT,CASSQEEGDRLKNTEAFF
.,TRBJ1-4,TRBV6-6,.,12,TGTGCCACCAGAAGGAGGAATGAAAAACTGTTTTTT,CATRRRNEKLFF
.,TRBJ1-1,TRBV19,.,19,TGTGCCAGTAGTTCCCTCAGTTGGGGGGACGTGGGTCAAGGCACTGAAGCTTTCTTT,CASSSLSWGDVGQGTEAFF
.,TRBJ1-2,TRBV11-3,.,14,TGTGCCAGCAGCGAGGGCGGGGTTCGCTATGGCTACACCTTC,CASSEGGVRYGYTF
.,TRBJ2-3,TRBV7-2,TRBD2,16,TGTGCCAGCAGCTCTAGCGGGGGGTATGGCACAGATACGCAGTATTTT,CASSSSGGYGTDTQYF
.,TRBJ2-1,TRBV10-3,TRBD2,15,TGTGCCATCAGTGAGTCGGGGACTAGGAGCAATGAGCAGTTCTTC,CAISESGTRSNEQFF
once,TRBJ1-1,TRBV9,.,13,TGTGCCAGCAGCGTACAGGGAAGCACTGAAGCTTTCTTT,CASSVQGSTEAFF
.,TRBJ1-5,TRBV27,.,14,TGTGCCAGCAGTAGAGACAACCACAATCAGCCCCAGCATTTT,CASSRDNHNQPQHF
.,TRBJ2-5,TRBV12-5,TRBD2,18,TGTGCTAGTGGTTTGGGGACTAGCGGGGGGGCTATGTTGGAGACCCAGTACTTC,CASGLGTSGGAMLETQYF
.,TRBJ1-1,TRBV4-2,.,15,TGTGCCAGCAGCCAACTTGCGGGGGCCGGGACTGAAGCTTTCTTT,CASSQLAGAGTEAFF
.,TRBJ2-7,TRBV19,.,17,TGTGCCAGTAGTATAAGGGTACCGGGACTTGCACACTACGAGCAGTACTTC,CASSIRVPGLAHYEQYF
.,TRBJ2-1,TRBV7-3,.,14,TGTGCCAGCAGCTTGGGCGGGAATGTTGGTGAGCAGTTCTTC,CASSLGGNVGEQFF
.,TRBJ1-1,TRBV4-3,.,15,TGCGCCAGCAGCCGGGCCCCCAGGGGGAACACTGAAGCTTTCTTT,CASSRAPRGNTEAFF
.,TRBJ2-5,TRBV2,.,12,TGTGCCAGCAGTGCTGGCCCAGAGACCCAGTACTTC,CASSAGPETQYF
.,TRBJ2-3,TRBV2,TRBD1,15,TGTGCCAGCGGATGGGACAGGGAAAGTACAGATACGCAGTATTTT,CASGWDRESTDTQYF
.,TRBJ2-7,TRBV18,TRBD1,15,TGTGCCAGCTCCCAACCGGGACAGGGGATCGGCGAGCAGTACTTC,CASSQPGQGIGEQYF
.,TRBJ2-3,TRBV4-1,TRBD2,16,TGCGCCAGCAGCCAAGAAGCGGGAGGGGTCCCAGATACGCAGTATTTT,CASSQEAGGVPDTQYF